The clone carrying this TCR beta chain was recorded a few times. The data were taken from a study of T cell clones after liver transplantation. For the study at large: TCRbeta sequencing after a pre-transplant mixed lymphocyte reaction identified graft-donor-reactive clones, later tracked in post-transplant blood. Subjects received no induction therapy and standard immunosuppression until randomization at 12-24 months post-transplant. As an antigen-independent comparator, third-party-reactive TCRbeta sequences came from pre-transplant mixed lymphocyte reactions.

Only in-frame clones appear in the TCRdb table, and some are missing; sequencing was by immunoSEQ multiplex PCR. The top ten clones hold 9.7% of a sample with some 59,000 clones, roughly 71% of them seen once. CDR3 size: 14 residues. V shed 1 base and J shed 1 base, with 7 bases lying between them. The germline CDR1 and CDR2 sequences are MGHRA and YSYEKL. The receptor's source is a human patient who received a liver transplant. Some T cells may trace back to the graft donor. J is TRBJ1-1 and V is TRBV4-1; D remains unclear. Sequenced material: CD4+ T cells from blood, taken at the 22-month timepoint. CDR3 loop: CASSQVRGNTEAFF. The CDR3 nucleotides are TGCGCCAGCAGCCAAGTGCGGGGGAACACTGAAGCTTTCTTT.